Listed below are T cell receptor beta chains from one sample, sequenced in a study of blood T cells in healthy people across ages. One entry per CDR3 protein results from TCRdb running MiXCR on the 5' RACE reads. The sample yields approximately 800,000 distinct CDR3 sequences, 30% to 45% seen once. Sequenced material: blood. Receptors were obtained from a man aged 18 to 35 in good health. Each CDR3 is given with its conserved first and last residue. The D gene is left open where the match is weak. Some rows mark clone size as missing; the rest say once, few, many or name a class of expanded clone.

>NA|NA|TRBJ1-1|TRBV20-1
TGCAGTGCTAGACAGTTTGAAGCTTTCTTT
CSARQFEAFF
>many|NA|TRBJ2-7|TRBV5-1
TGCGCCAGCAGCACCGGGACCGAAGACTACGAGCAGTACTTC
CASSTGTEDYEQYF
>few|NA|TRBJ2-7|TRBV27
TGTGCCAGCAGTTTCAACCCCCACCGGGTGGAGTACTTC
CASSFNPHRVEYF
>NA|NA|TRBJ1-2|TRBV7-2
TGTACCAGCAGCCACTCCCACTACGGCGGGAGGTATGGCTACACCTTC
CTSSHSHYGGRYGYTF
>few|NA|TRBJ1-1|TRBV20-1
TGCAGTGCTAGACCGGAACAGTCATGGGGCACTGAAGCTTTCTTT
CSARPEQSWGTEAFF
>many|TRBD1|TRBJ2-7|TRBV29-1
TGCAGCGTCGGCCGACAGGGCTCCTACGAGCAGTACTTC
CSVGRQGSYEQYF
>NA|NA|TRBJ2-7|TRBV4-3
TGCGCCAGCAGCCAAGTTGGGGCAGGATCTCACGAGCAGTACTTC
CASSQVGAGSHEQYF
>NA|TRBD1|TRBJ2-7|TRBV7-9
TGTGCCAGCAGCTTAAACGCCAACAGGGGCCTTTACGAGCAGTACTTC
CASSLNANRGLYEQYF
>NA|NA|TRBJ2-5|TRBV7-2
TGTGCCAGCAGCAGACCACAGGGAGCGGAGACCCAGTACTTC
CASSRPQGAETQYF
>NA|NA|TRBJ1-1|TRBV6-5
TGTGCCAGCAGTTACATCCAGGCCACTGAAGCTTTCTTT
CASSYIQATEAFF
>NA|TRBD2|TRBJ2-5|TRBV7-2
TGTGCCAGCAGCGAAGGGACTAGCGGGATAGAGACCCAGTACTTC
CASSEGTSGIETQYF
>NA|TRBD2|TRBJ2-3|TRBV9
TGTGCCAGCAGCGAGACGGTCGGCACTAGCGCAGATACGCAGTATTTT
CASSETVGTSADTQYF
>few|NA|TRBJ1-4|TRBV13
TGTGCCAGCAGCTTTTCCACGGGGAGGGAAAAACTGTTTTTT
CASSFSTGREKLFF
>NA|NA|TRBJ2-7|TRBV2
TGTGCCAGCAGTGATTCACCGGGACTGGGGGCCGAGCAGTACTTC
CASSDSPGLGAEQYF
>few|TRBD1|TRBJ1-2|TRBV29-1
TGCAGCGCCCGACAGGGAGATGGCTATGGCTACACCTTC
CSARQGDGYGYTF
>NA|TRBD1|TRBJ1-5|TRBV9
TGTGCCAGCTCCCCACAGGGGTCGGATCAGCCCCAGCATTTT
CASSPQGSDQPQHF
>NA|TRBD2|TRBJ2-5|TRBV7-2
TGTGCCAGCAGCCGAACTAGCGGGGGGGTGAGCGAGACCCAGTACTTC
CASSRTSGGVSETQYF
>NA|TRBD2|TRBJ2-3|TRBV7-3
TGTGCCAGCAGCTTAATGGTGGCGGGGGGCGCAGATACGCAGTATTTT
CASSLMVAGGADTQYF
>few|NA|TRBJ2-4|TRBV25-1
TGTGCCAGCAGTGAATTAGTACCCCCTAACATTCAGTACTTC
CASSELVPPNIQYF
>few|NA|TRBJ1-6|TRBV28
TGTGCCAGCAGTTTAATCGGGACCCGGAGCTCCTATAATTCACCCCTCCACTTT
CASSLIGTRSSYNSPLHF
>many|TRBD1|TRBJ2-5|TRBV28
TGTGCCAGCAGTTCCTCTCTCTCACAGGGGAGTGAAGAGACCCAGTACTTC
CASSSSLSQGSEETQYF
>few|NA|TRBJ2-3|TRBV15
TGTGCCACCAACAGAGATGTGAGACTGGCAGATACGCAGTATTTT
CATNRDVRLADTQYF
>NA|TRBD2|TRBJ2-3|TRBV5-1
TGCGCCAGCAGCTCGGGGGTTAGGACTAGCCAAGATACGCAGTATTTT
CASSSGVRTSQDTQYF
>NA|NA|TRBJ2-3|TRBV5-1
TGCGCCAGCAAAAGGGGGGGGGCCTTAGTTGATACGCAGTATTTT
CASKRGGALVDTQYF
>once|NA|TRBJ1-2|TRBV5-1
TGCGCCAGCAGCAGGGGGAAGCGGGCCTGGGGCTACACCTTC
CASSRGKRAWGYTF
>NA|TRBD1|TRBJ2-7|TRBV25-1
TGTGCCAGCAGTGACACCGGGACAGGGGGTCACGAGCAGTACTTC
CASSDTGTGGHEQYF
>NA|NA|TRBJ2-1|TRBV3-1
TGTGCCAGCAGCCAAGTTACGCAGTCCGGTGAGCAGTTCTTC
CASSQVTQSGEQFF
>NA|TRBD2|TRBJ2-1|TRBV3-1
TGTGCCAGCAGCCAAGTCTTAGCTAGCGGCAATGAGCAGTTCTTC
CASSQVLASGNEQFF
>few|NA|TRBJ1-6|TRBV7-2
TGTGCCAGCAGGATAGAGACGGGACCCCTCCACTTT
CASRIETGPLHF
>NA|NA|TRBJ2-2|TRBV30
TGTGCCTGGAGTGTACTGGATGGACACGGGGAGCTGTTTTTT
CAWSVLDGHGELFF
>few|NA|TRBJ2-3|TRBV12-3/TRBV12-4
TGTGCCAGCAGTCCCCGTTCGGCAGATACGCAGTATTTT
CASSPRSADTQYF
>many|NA|TRBJ2-3|TRBV12-3/TRBV12-4
TGTGCCAGCAGTTCCGAGGGGGTCACAGATACGCAGTATTTT
CASSSEGVTDTQYF
>NA|NA|TRBJ2-6|TRBV3-1
TGTGCCAGCAGCCAAGTGACTAGGTCTGGGGCCAACGTCCTGACTTTC
CASSQVTRSGANVLTF
>NA|TRBD1|TRBJ2-7|TRBV20-1
TGCAGTGCTAGACACCGACAGGGATTCCCCTACGAGCAGTACTTC
CSARHRQGFPYEQYF
>NA|NA|TRBJ1-2|TRBV6-5
TGTGCCAGCAGTTACTTAACCTCGGACACCTCGGCCTTTTATGGCTACACCTTC
CASSYLTSDTSAFYGYTF
>once|NA|TRBJ1-5|TRBV6-1
TGTGCCAGCAGTGAAGCGCTGAAGGGAATGTACAGTCAGCCCCAGCATTTT
CASSEALKGMYSQPQHF
>few|NA|TRBJ1-2|TRBV4-3
TGCGCCAGCAGCCAAGATTACGAACGGAGCTATGGCTACACCTTC
CASSQDYERSYGYTF
>many|TRBD2|TRBJ2-3|TRBV9
TGTGCCAGCAGCACCTCGCTAGCGGGGGCCTACACAGATACGCAGTATTTT
CASSTSLAGAYTDTQYF
>NA|NA|TRBJ2-1|TRBV20-1
TGCAGTGCTGGCCGGGGGGCCCACAATGAGCAGTTCTTC
CSAGRGAHNEQFF
>NA|NA|TRBJ2-1|TRBV25-1
TGTGCCAGCAGTGAACGGGGCGGGGCCTACAATGAGCAGTTCTTC
CASSERGGAYNEQFF
>NA|TRBD2|TRBJ2-1|TRBV7-8
TGTGCCAGCAGCTTTCTCGAGCGGGGGTGGAATGAGCAGTTCTTC
CASSFLERGWNEQFF
>NA|NA|TRBJ2-1|TRBV20-1
TGCAGTGCCACGACTAGTCCCTACAATGAGCAGTTCTTC
CSATTSPYNEQFF
>NA|NA|TRBJ2-7|TRBV12-3/TRBV12-4
TGTGCCAGCACCCCCACTCCGGAGAGCTCCTACAATGAGCAGTACTTC
CASTPTPESSYNEQYF
>NA|NA|TRBJ2-1|TRBV29-1
TGCAGCGCCTTGACTACGTACAATGAGCAGTTCTTC
CSALTTYNEQFF
>NA|NA|TRBJ2-3|TRBV12-3/TRBV12-4
TGTGCCAGCAGTCCTCAGGGGAGCGGAGATACGCAGTATTTT
CASSPQGSGDTQYF
>many|TRBD1|TRBJ1-1|TRBV25-1
TGTGCCAGCAGCCCAGGACAGGGGTTTACTGAAGCTTTCTTT
CASSPGQGFTEAFF
>few|NA|TRBJ1-1|TRBV12-3/TRBV12-4
TGTGCCAGCAGTCGGGGGGAGACTAAGAAAGCTTTCTTT
CASSRGETKKAFF
>NA|NA|TRBJ2-3|TRBV20-1
TGCAGTGCTAGAGATCAGACCCCTAGCACAGATACGCAGTATTTT
CSARDQTPSTDTQYF
>NA|NA|TRBJ2-7|TRBV6-1
TGTGCCAGCAGCCAGACACCCTTCTACGAGCAGTACTTC
CASSQTPFYEQYF
>many|TRBD1|TRBJ2-3|TRBV12-3/TRBV12-4
TGTGCCAGCAGTCGCCTTGGGACAGGGACAGATACGCAGTATTTT
CASSRLGTGTDTQYF
>few|NA|TRBJ1-2|TRBV28
TGTGCCAGCAGTTTAGGGTCCGTATCGGCGGGCTACACCTTC
CASSLGSVSAGYTF
>few|NA|TRBJ2-7|TRBV7-9
TGTGCCAGCAGCATAGACACCGGGACAACCTTCTCCGAGCAGTACTTC
CASSIDTGTTFSEQYF
>few|NA|TRBJ1-5|TRBV28
TGTGCCAGCAGTTTTGGCACGGCAGGAATTAATCAGCCCCAGCATTTT
CASSFGTAGINQPQHF
>once|NA|TRBJ2-5|TRBV7-2
TGTGCCAGCAGCTTAAGCCCAATGCAGGGATACTACAATGAGCAGTACTTC
CASSLSPMQGYYNEQYF
>NA|TRBD2|TRBJ2-1|TRBV5-1
TGCGCCAGCAGCTTGGGGTCCCGACTAGCCAATGAGCAGTTCTTC
CASSLGSRLANEQFF
>NA|TRBD1|TRBJ1-2|TRBV5-1
TGCGCCAGCGGCTTTGACAGGGATTATGGCTACACCTTC
CASGFDRDYGYTF
>NA|NA|TRBJ1-1|TRBV29-1
TGCAGCGTAGCCCCTGGAACAGACAACACTGAAGCTTTCTTT
CSVAPGTDNTEAFF
>NA|NA|TRBJ1-4|TRBV6-5
TGTGCCAGCAGTTACTCGATTCTAGGGACGGGGTTACATGAAAAACTGTTTTTT
CASSYSILGTGLHEKLFF
>few|NA|TRBJ2-1|TRBV12-3/TRBV12-4
TGTGCCAGCAGCTCTCCCTACAATGAGCAGTTCTTC
CASSSPYNEQFF